The rows below give T cell receptor beta chains drawn from one sample of a study of neurological immune-mediated disorders. TCRdb independently ran MiXCR on the 5' RACE reads; one entry per CDR3 protein. Among 55,000 to 75,000 distinct CDR3 sequences listed, approximately 5.3% were seen once. The material sequenced was PBMCs. The receptors come from a human donor with multiple sclerosis. The donor label of this sample is uncertain. Both conserved end residues are part of each CDR3. A D gene is named only where the DNA matches it firmly. The size entry is marked missing in some rows and otherwise reads once, few, many or a size class.

CDR3aa: CASSSRTGGFALNTEAFF
CDR3nt: TGTGCCAGCAGTTCGCGGACAGGGGGTTTCGCATTGAACACTGAAGCTTTCTTT
v_gene: TRBV6-6
abundance: many
d_gene: TRBD1
j_gene: TRBJ1-1

CDR3aa: CASSLSWEVNIQYF
CDR3nt: TGCGCCAGCAGCTTAAGCTGGGAGGTCAACATTCAGTACTTC
v_gene: TRBV5-1
abundance: many
d_gene: -
j_gene: TRBJ2-4

CDR3aa: CSARSGTGVNEQFF
CDR3nt: TGCAGTGCTAGGTCTGGGACAGGGGTCAATGAGCAGTTCTTC
v_gene: TRBV20-1
abundance: many
d_gene: TRBD1
j_gene: TRBJ2-1

CDR3aa: CASSLGGRLFF
CDR3nt: TGTGCCAGCAGCCTCGGGGGACGACTGTTTTTT
v_gene: TRBV7-9
abundance: many
d_gene: -
j_gene: TRBJ1-4

CDR3aa: CASSLFQGDNEQFF
CDR3nt: TGTGCCAGCAGTCTTTTCCAGGGAGACAATGAGCAGTTCTTC
v_gene: TRBV2
abundance: many
d_gene: -
j_gene: TRBJ2-1

CDR3aa: CASSLAGAGSGNTIYF
CDR3nt: TGTGCCAGCAGCTTGGCCGGGGCAGGCTCTGGAAACACCATATATTTT
v_gene: TRBV5-4
abundance: many
d_gene: -
j_gene: TRBJ1-3

CDR3aa: CASSPQGAIYNSPLHF
CDR3nt: TGTGCCAGCAGCCCACAGGGGGCTATCTATAATTCACCCCTCCACTTT
v_gene: TRBV14
abundance: many
d_gene: TRBD1
j_gene: TRBJ1-6

CDR3aa: CASSHSRAGNTGELFF
CDR3nt: TGTGCCAGCAGCCATAGTAGGGCTGGTAACACCGGGGAGCTGTTTTTT
v_gene: TRBV3-1
abundance: many
d_gene: -
j_gene: TRBJ2-2

CDR3aa: CASSLGQDEQPQHF
CDR3nt: TGCGCCAGCAGCCTCGGACAGGACGAGCAGCCCCAGCATTTT
v_gene: TRBV5-1
abundance: many
d_gene: TRBD1
j_gene: TRBJ1-5

CDR3aa: CASSSDGMNTEAFF
CDR3nt: TGTGCCAGCAGTTCCGACGGCATGAACACTGAAGCTTTCTTT
v_gene: TRBV6-5
abundance: many
d_gene: -
j_gene: TRBJ1-1

CDR3aa: CASSPDPFRELFF
CDR3nt: TGTGCCAGCAGCCCGGACCCCTTCCGGGAGCTGTTTTTT
v_gene: TRBV7-2
abundance: many
d_gene: -
j_gene: TRBJ2-2

CDR3aa: CAIGQATNEKLFF
CDR3nt: TGTGCCATCGGACAGGCAACTAATGAAAAACTGTTTTTT
v_gene: TRBV10-3
abundance: many
d_gene: TRBD1
j_gene: TRBJ1-4

CDR3aa: CSASQGHEKLFF
CDR3nt: TGCAGTGCTAGCCAGGGACACGAAAAACTGTTTTTT
v_gene: TRBV20-1
abundance: many
d_gene: -
j_gene: TRBJ1-4

CDR3aa: CASSEHATLLSTDTQYF
CDR3nt: TGTGCCAGCAGCGAACACGCGACCCTCCTTAGCACAGATACGCAGTATTTT
v_gene: TRBV7-3
abundance: many
d_gene: -
j_gene: TRBJ2-3

CDR3aa: CASSLLFQYF
CDR3nt: TGTGCCAGCAGCTTATTATTTCAGTACTTC
v_gene: TRBV7-2
abundance: many
d_gene: -
j_gene: TRBJ2-5

CDR3aa: CATREQNTDTQYF
CDR3nt: TGTGCCACTCGGGAACAGAACACAGATACGCAGTATTTT
v_gene: TRBV24-1
abundance: many
d_gene: -
j_gene: TRBJ2-3

CDR3aa: CASSMTSGHTGELFF
CDR3nt: TGTGCCAGCAGTATGACTAGCGGCCATACCGGGGAGCTGTTTTTT
v_gene: TRBV12-3/TRBV12-4
abundance: many
d_gene: TRBD2
j_gene: TRBJ2-2

CDR3aa: CASSLVTGTNTEAFF
CDR3nt: TGCGCCAGCAGCTTGGTTACAGGGACGAACACTGAAGCTTTCTTT
v_gene: TRBV5-1
abundance: many
d_gene: -
j_gene: TRBJ1-1

CDR3aa: CASSFRTGQETQYF
CDR3nt: TGCGCCAGCAGCTTCCGGACAGGCCAAGAGACCCAGTACTTC
v_gene: TRBV5-1
abundance: many
d_gene: TRBD1
j_gene: TRBJ2-5

CDR3aa: CASSYDRANGYTF
CDR3nt: TGTGCCAGCAGCTACGACAGGGCCAATGGCTACACCTTC
v_gene: TRBV7-9
abundance: many
d_gene: TRBD1
j_gene: TRBJ1-2

CDR3aa: CASRVTPTNEKLFF
CDR3nt: TGCGCCAGCAGAGTAACACCAACTAATGAAAAACTGTTTTTT
v_gene: TRBV5-1
abundance: many
d_gene: -
j_gene: TRBJ1-4

CDR3aa: CASSLSGYRVTGELFF
CDR3nt: TGTGCCAGCAGCTTGAGCGGATACAGGGTCACCGGGGAGCTGTTTTTT
v_gene: TRBV7-6
abundance: many
d_gene: -
j_gene: TRBJ2-2

CDR3aa: CASSIRNTNYGYTF
CDR3nt: TGTGCCAGTAGTATTAGGAACACTAACTATGGCTACACCTTC
v_gene: TRBV19
abundance: many
d_gene: -
j_gene: TRBJ1-2

CDR3aa: CASSLTGTGVNEKLFF
CDR3nt: TGTGCCAGCAGTTTGACCGGGACAGGGGTTAATGAAAAACTGTTTTTT
v_gene: TRBV9
abundance: many
d_gene: TRBD1
j_gene: TRBJ1-4

CDR3aa: CSAQTGSGGEKLFF
CDR3nt: TGCAGTGCTCAAACAGGGTCTGGTGGTGAAAAACTGTTTTTT
v_gene: TRBV20-1
abundance: many
d_gene: -
j_gene: TRBJ1-4

CDR3aa: CSASSGQGFPGELFF
CDR3nt: TGCAGTGCTAGCTCCGGACAGGGCTTCCCCGGGGAGCTGTTTTTT
v_gene: TRBV20-1
abundance: many
d_gene: TRBD1
j_gene: TRBJ2-2

CDR3aa: CASSLEPVYGYTF
CDR3nt: TGCGCCAGCAGCTTGGAACCGGTCTATGGCTACACCTTC
v_gene: TRBV5-1
abundance: many
d_gene: -
j_gene: TRBJ1-2

CDR3aa: CASSLETGVNQPQHF
CDR3nt: TGCGCCAGCAGCTTGGAAACAGGGGTTAATCAGCCCCAGCATTTT
v_gene: TRBV5-1
abundance: -
d_gene: TRBD1
j_gene: TRBJ1-5

CDR3aa: CASSGQGSGNTIYF
CDR3nt: TGTGCCAGCAGCGGACAGGGGAGCGGAAACACCATATATTTT
v_gene: TRBV11-3
abundance: -
d_gene: TRBD1
j_gene: TRBJ1-3

CDR3aa: CASSPLGLAGNTDTQYF
CDR3nt: TGTGCCAGCAGCCCCCTCGGGCTAGCGGGGAACACAGATACGCAGTATTTT
v_gene: TRBV4-2
abundance: many
d_gene: TRBD2
j_gene: TRBJ2-3

CDR3aa: CASSSLAGKDEQYF
CDR3nt: TGTGCCAGCAGTTCCTTGGCGGGTAAGGACGAGCAGTACTTC
v_gene: TRBV6-5
abundance: many
d_gene: -
j_gene: TRBJ2-7

CDR3aa: CASSSRQGWYEQYF
CDR3nt: TGTGCCAGCAGTTCCCGACAGGGGTGGTACGAGCAGTACTTC
v_gene: TRBV6-5
abundance: many
d_gene: TRBD1
j_gene: TRBJ2-7

CDR3aa: CASSLRSGQGRLIGYTF
CDR3nt: TGTGCCAGCAGCCTTAGATCCGGACAGGGCCGACTGATCGGCTACACCTTC
v_gene: TRBV7-9
abundance: many
d_gene: TRBD1
j_gene: TRBJ1-2

CDR3aa: CASSQAGTGIANYGYTF
CDR3nt: TGTGCCAGCAGCCAAGCCGGGACAGGGATAGCTAACTATGGCTACACCTTC
v_gene: TRBV3-1
abundance: -
d_gene: TRBD1
j_gene: TRBJ1-2

CDR3aa: CAIAGTGANTGELFF
CDR3nt: TGTGCCATCGCAGGGACAGGGGCGAACACCGGGGAGCTGTTTTTT
v_gene: TRBV10-3
abundance: many
d_gene: TRBD1
j_gene: TRBJ2-2

CDR3aa: CASSLRGVSYEQYF
CDR3nt: TGTGCCAGCAGCTTGCGAGGGGTTTCGTACGAGCAGTACTTC
v_gene: TRBV5-5
abundance: many
d_gene: -
j_gene: TRBJ2-7

CDR3aa: CASQGMSSYNEQFF
CDR3nt: TGCGCCAGTCAGGGGATGAGCTCCTACAATGAGCAGTTCTTC
v_gene: TRBV5-1
abundance: many
d_gene: -
j_gene: TRBJ2-1

CDR3aa: CASSPSPSGGTGELFF
CDR3nt: TGCGCCAGCAGCCCGTCCCCCTCAGGGGGAACCGGGGAGCTGTTTTTT
v_gene: TRBV5-1
abundance: many
d_gene: TRBD1
j_gene: TRBJ2-2

CDR3aa: CSATLTTGGGGPQHF
CDR3nt: TGCAGTGCCACGCTAACTACAGGGGGTGGAGGGCCCCAGCATTTT
v_gene: TRBV20-1
abundance: many
d_gene: TRBD1
j_gene: TRBJ1-5

CDR3aa: CAARRTMNTGELFF
CDR3nt: TGTGCCGCTCGACGGACTATGAACACCGGGGAGCTGTTTTTT
v_gene: TRBV6-5
abundance: many
d_gene: -
j_gene: TRBJ2-2

CDR3aa: CASSLPRHGYTDTQYF
CDR3nt: TGTGCCAGCAGCTTACCTAGACACGGCTACACAGATACGCAGTATTTT
v_gene: TRBV5-6
abundance: few
d_gene: -
j_gene: TRBJ2-3

CDR3aa: CASSLDRVTSGQYF
CDR3nt: TGCGCCAGCAGCTTGGACAGGGTAACATCTGGGCAGTACTTC
v_gene: TRBV5-1
abundance: many
d_gene: -
j_gene: TRBJ2-7

CDR3aa: CSAHPGTVNQPQHF
CDR3nt: TGCAGTGCTCATCCGGGGACAGTTAATCAGCCCCAGCATTTT
v_gene: TRBV20-1
abundance: many
d_gene: TRBD1
j_gene: TRBJ1-5